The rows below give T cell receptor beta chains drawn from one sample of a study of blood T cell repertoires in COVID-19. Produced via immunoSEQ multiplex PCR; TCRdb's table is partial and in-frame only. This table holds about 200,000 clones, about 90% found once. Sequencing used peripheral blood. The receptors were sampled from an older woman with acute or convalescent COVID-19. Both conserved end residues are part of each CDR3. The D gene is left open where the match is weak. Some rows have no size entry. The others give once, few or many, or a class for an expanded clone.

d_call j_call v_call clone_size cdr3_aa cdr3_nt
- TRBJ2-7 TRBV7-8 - CASSSGGQGPVYEQYF TGTGCCAGCAGCTCCGGCGGCCAGGGCCCCGTTTACGAGCAGTACTTC
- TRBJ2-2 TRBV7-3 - CASSLLPVRNTGELFF TGTGCCAGCAGCTTGCTGCCCGTGCGGAACACCGGGGAGCTGTTTTTT
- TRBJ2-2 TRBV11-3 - CASSHPPGSNTGELFF TGTGCCAGCAGCCACCCTCCCGGGTCGAACACCGGGGAGCTGTTTTTT
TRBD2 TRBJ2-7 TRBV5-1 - CASSLGGGGADEQYF TGCGCCAGCAGCTTGGGCGGCGGGGGGGCAGACGAGCAGTACTTC
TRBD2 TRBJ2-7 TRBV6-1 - CASSVTSGTTLGEQYF TGTGCCAGCAGTGTGACTAGCGGGACGACCTTGGGAGAGCAGTACTTC
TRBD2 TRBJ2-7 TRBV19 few CASSIGAGVGLQQYF TGTGCCAGTAGTATAGGTGCGGGAGTTGGCCTCCAGCAGTACTTC
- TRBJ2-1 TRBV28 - CASSLSGSYNEQFF TGTGCCAGCAGTTTGAGCGGTAGCTACAATGAGCAGTTCTTC
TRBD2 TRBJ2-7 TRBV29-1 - CSVGLAGGGYEQYF TGCAGCGTGGGGCTAGCGGGAGGGGGATACGAGCAGTACTTC
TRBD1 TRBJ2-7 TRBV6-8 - CASYKERQGACEQYF TGTGCCAGCTATAAGGAGCGCCAGGGGGCTTGCGAGCAGTACTTC
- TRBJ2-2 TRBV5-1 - CASRDSPNTGELFF TGCGCCAGCAGGGACAGCCCGAACACCGGGGAGCTGTTTTTT